These 12 T cell receptor beta chains came from one sample sequenced in a study of cytomegalovirus exposure and HLA in healthy donors. Use of 60 Vbeta and 13 Jbeta primers characterized the PCR. Sequencing was performed with immunoSEQ multiplex PCR; in TCRdb, only in-frame clones are kept and a portion is missing. The sample holds some 130,000 clones, about 72% seen once. The sample comprised PBMCs. These TCRs come from a female donor in good health and CMV-seronegative.

This clone was found once. The junction shows a germline mismatch at one end, possibly a read error. The chain links TRBV4-2 to TRBJ2-3; D perhaps matches TRBD1 (5 bases). The CDR3 is made up of 15 amino acids. Germline values: CDR1 LGHNA, CDR2 YNFKEQ. This CDR3 reads CASSQDWLRTGTQYF. The DNA of the CDR3 is TGTGCCAGCAGCCAAGATTGGCTACGCACAGGTACGCAGTATTTT.

V and J are TRBV5-4 and TRBJ1-4; D is unresolved. Per the germline V gene, CDR1 is SGHNT and CDR2 is YYREEE (reference sequence). Trimming pared 2 bases from V and 8 bases from J, leaving 13 bases between. This CDR3 contains 14 residues. CDR3 in DNA: TGTGCCAGCAGCTTAAGCCTCGGGAAGGAAAAACTGTTTTTT. Translating gives CASSLSLGKEKLFF.

Only one count was recorded for this clone. The chain uses TRBV18 and TRBJ2-3; D possibly corresponds to TRBD2 (5 bases). CDR1 KGHSH and CDR2 LQKENI come from the germline V gene. CDR3 length equals 11 residues. V lost 2 bases to trimming and J lost 9 bases, with 6 bases between them. The CDR3 region is CASSPGETQYF. CDR3 DNA: TGTGCCAGCTCACCAGGGGAGACGCAGTATTTT.

The chain has TRBV11-2 and TRBJ2-5, with TRBD1 matching 7 bases. This CDR3 is built from 16 residues. Germline CDR1 reads SGHAT; CDR2 reads FQNNGV. With V trimmed by 1 base and J by 2 bases, 7 bases remained unmatched. The CDR3 nucleotides are TGTGCCAGCAGCTTAGGGCAGGGGGAGTGGCAAGAGACCCAGTACTTC. This encodes CASSLGQGEWQETQYF. The full variable domain, rest sourced from reference TRBV11-2 and TRBJ2-5, is EAGVAQSPRYKIIEKRQSVAFWCNPISGHATLYWYQQILGQGPKLLIQFQNNGVVDDSQLPKDRFSAERLKGVDSTLKIQPAKLEDSAVYLCASSLGQGEWQETQYFGPGTRLLVL.

V gene TRBV2 combines with J gene TRBJ2-1; 11 positions match TRBD1. The germline CDR1 and CDR2 sequences are SNHLY and FYNNEI. With 9 bases clipped from V and 8 bases from J, the junction kept 9 bases outside the gene matches. CDR3 length: 14 residues. For the CDR3, the DNA is TGTGCCAGTGTGTCGGACAGGGGGCCCGATGAGCAGTTCTTC. Protein product: CASVSDRGPDEQFF.

The CDR3 region is CASSLSTYSYEQYF. The CDR3 DNA sequence: TGTGCCAGCAGCCTGTCAACCTACTCCTACGAGCAGTACTTC. The rearrangement links TRBV11-2 to TRBJ2-7; D not resolved. The germline V and J ends were trimmed by 5 bases and 0 bases, with 11 bases remaining between them. Germline assignment: CDR1 SGHAT and CDR2 FQNNGV. The CDR3 is made up of 14 amino acids.

The J gene is TRBJ2-7, the V gene TRBV28, with D possibly being TRBD2 (6 bases). The germline V gene has CDR1 MDHEN and CDR2 SYDVKM. Trimming took 6 bases from V and 2 from J, leaving 14 bases between them. The CDR3 is 14 residues long. The CDR3 sequence is CASRVGGLTYEQYF. DNA for the CDR3: TGTGCCAGCAGGGTAGGAGGGCTCACCTACGAGCAGTACTTC.

The V gene is TRBV21-1, the J gene TRBJ1-2. TRBV21-1 is a recognized pseudogene. The CDR3 totals 17 residues. The CDR3 here is CASSLQARWGGDYGYTF. Here the CDR3 DNA reads TGTGCCAGCAGCCTTCAAGCCCGGTGGGGGGGGGACTATGGCTACACCTTC.

V gene TRBV4-2 combines with J gene TRBJ2-1; D perhaps matches TRBD1 (6 bases). This CDR3 comprises 17 residues. V lost 3 bases and J lost 0, with 15 bases in between. CDR1 LGHNA and CDR2 YNFKEQ come from the germline V gene. CDR3 region: CASSQGLRGNSYNEQFF. The CDR3 nucleotides read TGTGCCAGCAGCCAGGGGCTCAGGGGAAACTCCTACAATGAGCAGTTCTTC.

This clone has just one count. The sample has other DNA sequences that encode this CDR3 too. This sequence joins TRBV5-1 and TRBJ2-2; D call uncertain. The CDR3 loop spans 15 amino acids. Per the germline V gene, CDR1 is SGHRS and CDR2 is YFSETQ. V lost 0 bases to trimming and J lost 2 bases, with 8 bases between them. CDR3 protein: CASSLEQTNTGELFF. For the CDR3, the DNA is TGCGCCAGCAGCTTGGAACAGACAAACACCGGGGAGCTGTTTTTT.

V gene TRBV11-2 combines with J gene TRBJ1-6, with 9 bases identical to TRBD1. After removal of 2 bases from V and 10 bases from J, the junction contained 12 bases not matched to a gene. Germline CDR1 reads SGHAT; CDR2 reads FQNNGV. The CDR3 is 17 amino acids. CDR3 protein: CASSLLGGTGKGSPLHF. CDR3 DNA sequence: TGTGCCAGCAGCTTACTCGGAGGGACAGGGAAGGGATCACCCCTCCACTTT.

The chain uses TRBV7-9 and TRBJ2-1; D is unclear. Germline V gene data show CDR1 as SEHNR and CDR2 as FQNEAQ (reference sequence). There are 15 residues in the CDR3. V dropped 1 base and J dropped 5 bases, with 12 bases sitting between them. CDR3 residues: CASSLEVAANNEQFF. The CDR3 DNA sequence: TGTGCCAGCAGCTTAGAGGTGGCGGCCAACAATGAGCAGTTCTTC.